A selection of T cell receptor beta chains follows, all from one sample in a study of T-cell reconstitution after alpha-beta-depleted transplantation in children. TCRdb redid the calling of the PCR reads with MiXCR, one entry per CDR3 protein. The sample lists 350,000 to 400,000 distinct CDR3 sequences, 13% occurring once. This specimen consisted of PBMCs, obtained from the stem cell graft. All receptors derive from a human donor who donated a stem cell graft to a child with Fanconi anemia. Each CDR3 is given with its conserved first and last residue. A D gene is named only where the DNA matches it firmly. Expanded clones get a size class; other rows say once, few or many, or leave the size out.

TRBV6-5	-	TRBD1	TRBJ1-1	CASRQGGDTEAFF	TGTGCCAGTCGACAGGGGGGAGACACTGAAGCTTTCTTT
TRBV30	few	-	TRBJ2-3	CAWSPADTQYF	TGTGCCTGGAGTCCGGCGGATACGCAGTATTTT
TRBV29-1	few	-	TRBJ2-3	CSVEERRDSDTQYF	TGCAGCGTTGAAGAAAGAAGGGATTCAGATACGCAGTATTTT
TRBV10-1	many	-	TRBJ1-1	CASSGHLNTEAFF	TGCGCCAGCAGTGGACACCTGAACACTGAAGCTTTCTTT
TRBV7-6	few	TRBD1	TRBJ2-1	CASSLGRGTGYYNEQFF	TGTGCCAGCAGCTTAGGCCGAGGGACAGGGTACTACAATGAGCAGTTCTTC
TRBV3-1	-	TRBD1	TRBJ2-1	CASSQEVGQGSYNEQFF	TGTGCCAGCAGCCAAGAAGTGGGACAGGGCTCCTACAATGAGCAGTTCTTC
TRBV5-1	-	-	TRBJ2-5	CASSLAGLSGETQYF	TGCGCCAGCAGCTTAGCGGGTCTTTCAGGAGAGACCCAGTACTTC
TRBV6-5	-	-	TRBJ1-2	CASRFDGSYGYTF	TGTGCCAGCAGGTTCGACGGCTCCTATGGCTACACCTTC
TRBV10-1	few	-	TRBJ2-2	CASSESRAPVNTGELFF	TGCGCCAGCAGCGAGAGCAGGGCGCCCGTGAACACCGGGGAGCTGTTTTTT
TRBV20-1	few	TRBD2	TRBJ2-7	CSAGAGTEQYF	TGCAGTGCTGGAGCGGGAACCGAGCAGTACTTC
TRBV7-9	-	-	TRBJ1-5	CASSLGPQSLGQPQHF	TGTGCCAGCAGCTTGGGACCTCAATCCCTCGGTCAGCCCCAGCATTTT
TRBV6-1	-	-	TRBJ2-5	CASSEQGPETQYF	TGTGCCAGCAGCGAACAGGGCCCGGAGACCCAGTACTTC
TRBV18	many	-	TRBJ1-4	CASSPQDGNEKLFF	TGTGCCAGCTCACCACAAGACGGGAATGAAAAACTGTTTTTT
TRBV29-1	many	-	TRBJ2-3	CSVTGESGTDTQYF	TGCAGCGTGACGGGGGAGAGCGGAACAGATACGCAGTATTTT
TRBV29-1	-	-	TRBJ1-4	CSPRPGIGNEKLFF	TGCAGCCCCCGTCCGGGCATCGGTAATGAAAAACTGTTTTTT
TRBV7-2	few	TRBD1	TRBJ1-6	CASSLTGTEDSPLHF	TGTGCCAGCAGCTTAACCGGGACAGAAGATTCACCCCTCCACTTT
TRBV7-9	-	-	TRBJ2-3	CASSFEGGLGTQYF	TGTGCCAGCAGCTTCGAAGGGGGGTTAGGCACGCAGTATTTT
TRBV7-2	few	-	TRBJ1-1	CASSFYSMTFF	TGTGCCAGCAGCTTCTACAGCATGACTTTCTTT
TRBV5-1	few	TRBD1	TRBJ1-1	CASSPDRGGDTEAFF	TGCGCCAGCAGCCCGGACAGGGGTGGCGACACTGAAGCTTTCTTT
TRBV5-4	-	-	TRBJ1-4	CASSLAGLNEKLFF	TGTGCCAGCAGCTTGGCGGGACTAAATGAAAAACTGTTTTTT
TRBV27	many	-	TRBJ2-1	CASSLWSPNNEQFF	TGTGCCAGCAGTTTATGGAGTCCCAACAATGAGCAGTTCTTC